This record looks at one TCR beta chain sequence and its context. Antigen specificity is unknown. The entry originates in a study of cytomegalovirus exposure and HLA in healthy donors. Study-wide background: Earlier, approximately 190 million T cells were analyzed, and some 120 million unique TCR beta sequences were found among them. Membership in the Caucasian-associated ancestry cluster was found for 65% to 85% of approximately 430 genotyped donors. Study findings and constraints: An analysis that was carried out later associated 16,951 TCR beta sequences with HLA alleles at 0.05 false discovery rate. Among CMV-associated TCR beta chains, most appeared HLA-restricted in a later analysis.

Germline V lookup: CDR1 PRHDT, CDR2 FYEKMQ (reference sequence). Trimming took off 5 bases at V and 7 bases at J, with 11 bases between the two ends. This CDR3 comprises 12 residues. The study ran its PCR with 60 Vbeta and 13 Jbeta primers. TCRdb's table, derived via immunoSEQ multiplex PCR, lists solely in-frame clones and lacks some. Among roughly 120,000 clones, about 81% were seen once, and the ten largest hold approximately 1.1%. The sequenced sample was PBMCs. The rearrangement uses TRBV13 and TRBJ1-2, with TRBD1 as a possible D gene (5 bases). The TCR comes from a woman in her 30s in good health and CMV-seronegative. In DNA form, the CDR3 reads TGTGCCAGCAGCCATAGACAGACTGGCTACACCTTC. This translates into CASSHRQTGYTF.